The table lists the clone carrying this TCR beta chain with a count of one. Its specificity is not known. CDR3 length equals 16 residues. V was pared by 0 bases and J by 0 bases, with 6 bases between. Germline CDR1 and CDR2: LGHNA and YSLEER. Sample treatment: AdE1-LMPpoly-expanded autologous EBV-specific T-cell therapy followed by anti-PD-1 nivolumab. The record originates from a study of EBV T-cell therapy then PD-1 blockade in nasopharyngeal carcinoma. TCRdb's copy holds only in-frame clones and misses some; the assay was immunoSEQ multiplex PCR. The sample shows roughly 22,000 clones, 70% to 85% of them seen only once.

The chain recombines TRBV4-3 with TRBJ2-6; unclear D gene. Sequenced here: CD8+ T cells from blood, sampled at day -245 from a patient whose treatment included autologous EBV-specific T cells and nivolumab. The receptor was derived from a man between 40 and 49 years old with nasopharyngeal carcinoma. CDR3 coding DNA: TGCGCCAGCAGCCAAGAATCGCACTCTGGGGCCAACGTCCTGACTTTC. Translated, it gives CASSQESHSGANVLTF.